The TCR beta chain under discussion was sequenced for a study of neurological immune-mediated disorders. Synthesis of cDNA was accomplished via 5'RACE employing 10-nucleotide random UMIs. TCRdb analysed the 5' RACE reads with MiXCR anew, one entry per CDR3 protein. Of some 60,000 distinct CDR3 sequences listed, approximately 11% are singletons. Described time point: longitudinal time-point 1 (baseline). The germline V gene encodes CDR1 SGHRS and CDR2 YFSETQ. The CDR3 length is 17 residues. V dropped 4 bases and J dropped 2; count of bases not matched to a gene: 7. This clonotype was observed many times.

The chain recombines TRBV5-1 with TRBJ2-7, with 15 bases matching TRBD2. The TCR comes from a male donor with HTLV-1-associated myelopathy (HAM/TSP). The sequenced sample consisted of PBMCs. The CDR3 region is CASSPGTSGGYTYEQYF. As DNA, the CDR3 is TGCGCCAGCAGCCCCGGGACTAGCGGGGGGTATACCTACGAGCAGTACTTC. Together with reference TRBV5-1 and TRBJ2-7, the CDR3 gives the full variable domain: KAGVTQTPRYLIKTRGQQVTLSCSPISGHRSVSWYQQTPGQGLQFLFEYFSETQRNKGNFPGRFSGRQFSNSRSEMNVSTLELGDSALYLCASSPGTSGGYTYEQYFGPGTRLTVT.